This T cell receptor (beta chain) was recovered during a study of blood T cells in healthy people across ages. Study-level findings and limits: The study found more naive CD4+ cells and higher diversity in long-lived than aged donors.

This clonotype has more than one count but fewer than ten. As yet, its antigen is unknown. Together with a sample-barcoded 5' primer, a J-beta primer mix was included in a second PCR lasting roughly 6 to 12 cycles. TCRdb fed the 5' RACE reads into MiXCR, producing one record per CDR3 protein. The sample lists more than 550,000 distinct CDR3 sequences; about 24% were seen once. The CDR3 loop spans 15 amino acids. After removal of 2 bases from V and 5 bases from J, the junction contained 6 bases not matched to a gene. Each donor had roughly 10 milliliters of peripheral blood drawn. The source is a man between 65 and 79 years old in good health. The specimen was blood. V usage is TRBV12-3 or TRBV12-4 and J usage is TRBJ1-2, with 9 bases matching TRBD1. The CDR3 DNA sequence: TGTGCCAGCAGTTTAAGGCAGGACAGGGGTTATGGCTACACCTTC. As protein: CASSLRQDRGYGYTF.